This TCR beta chain was recorded in a study of blood T cell repertoires in COVID-19. Here immunoSEQ multiplex PCR was the method, and the copy in TCRdb shows in-frame clones only, minus some. Seen here are 250,000 or so clones, roughly 87% observed once, and the top ten hold 11%. Germline loops: CDR1 LNHNV, CDR2 YYDKDF (reference sequence). This CDR3 spans 19 amino acids. V lost 4 bases and J lost 5; bases outside the gene matches: 20. The genes are TRBV15 and TRBJ2-5, with 9 positions matching TRBD2. This TCR came from a man aged 25-45 years who had recovered from COVID-19. Material: PBMCs or T cells enriched from blood (not recorded which). Here the CDR3 reads CATSTSGGPGLAWRETQYF. CDR3 coding DNA: TGTGCCACCAGCACCTCTGGAGGGCCGGGACTAGCCTGGAGGGAGACCCAGTACTTC.